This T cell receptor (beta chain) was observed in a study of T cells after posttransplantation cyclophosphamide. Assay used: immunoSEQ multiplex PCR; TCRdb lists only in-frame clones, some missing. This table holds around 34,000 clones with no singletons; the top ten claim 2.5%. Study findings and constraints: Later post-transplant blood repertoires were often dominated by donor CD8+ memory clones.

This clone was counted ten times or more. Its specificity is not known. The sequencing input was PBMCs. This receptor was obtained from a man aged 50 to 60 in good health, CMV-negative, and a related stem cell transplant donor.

As DNA, the CDR3 is TGCGCCAGCAGCTTGACGGAGAACTATGGCTACACCTTC. As protein: CASSLTENYGYTF. The chain uses TRBV5-1 and TRBJ1-2; D is undetermined. Germline CDR1 reads SGHRS; CDR2 reads YFSETQ. V was trimmed by 1 base and J by 2 bases, leaving 6 bases between them. This CDR3 has 13 residues.